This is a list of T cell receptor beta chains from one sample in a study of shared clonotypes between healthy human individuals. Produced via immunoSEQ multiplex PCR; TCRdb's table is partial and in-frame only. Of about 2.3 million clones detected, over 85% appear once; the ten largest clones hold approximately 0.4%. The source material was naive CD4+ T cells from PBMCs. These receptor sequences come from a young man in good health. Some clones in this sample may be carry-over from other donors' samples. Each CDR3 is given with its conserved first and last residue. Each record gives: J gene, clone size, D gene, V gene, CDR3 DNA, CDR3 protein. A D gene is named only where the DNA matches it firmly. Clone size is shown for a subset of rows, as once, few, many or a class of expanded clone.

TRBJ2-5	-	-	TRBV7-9	TGTGCCAGCAGCAGAGATCTGGCAGGGGAAGAGACCCAGTACTTC	CASSRDLAGEETQYF
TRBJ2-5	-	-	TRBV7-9	TGTGCCAGCAGCCCGTTTTTGGGGGCCATCCAAGAGACCCAGTACTTC	CASSPFLGAIQETQYF
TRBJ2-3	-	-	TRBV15	TGTGCCACCAGCAGACATAGCGGAGCTAGCACAGATACGCAGTATTTT	CATSRHSGASTDTQYF
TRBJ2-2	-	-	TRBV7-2	TGTGCCAGCAGCTTACTCGGAACAACCGGGGAGCTGTTTTTT	CASSLLGTTGELFF
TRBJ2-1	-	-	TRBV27	TGTGCCAGCAGTCCTGTTAGGATGGGCTCCTACAGTGAGCAGTTCTTC	CASSPVRMGSYSEQFF
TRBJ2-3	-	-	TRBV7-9	TGTGCCAGCAGCTTAGGCCGAGGGCGGGTAGATACGCAGTATTTT	CASSLGRGRVDTQYF
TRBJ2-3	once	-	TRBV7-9	TGTGCCAGCAGCTTAGAGCGAAACACAGATACGCAGTATTTT	CASSLERNTDTQYF
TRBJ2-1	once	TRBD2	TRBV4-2	TGTGCCAGCAGCCAAGGTCGGACTAGCGCAAGCTCCTACAATGAGCAGTTCTTC	CASSQGRTSASSYNEQFF
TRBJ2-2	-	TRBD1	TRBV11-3	TGTGCCAGCAGCTTAGATTTTTCGGGACAGGGGAGCACCGGGGAGCTGTTTTTT	CASSLDFSGQGSTGELFF
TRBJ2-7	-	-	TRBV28	TGTGCCAGTACACGGGGCCACTACGAGCAGTACTTC	CASTRGHYEQYF
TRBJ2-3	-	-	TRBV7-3	TGTGCCAGCAGCTTATCCCCCCTCCGGGACGGGTACACAGATACGCAGTATTTT	CASSLSPLRDGYTDTQYF
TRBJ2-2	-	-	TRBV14	TGTGCCAGCAGCCAAGATCCGATTGCCAGCTTCTCCACCGGGGAGCTGTTTTTT	CASSQDPIASFSTGELFF
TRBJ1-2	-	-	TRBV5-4	TGTGCCAGCAGCTTGTTGGACCTCTATGGCTACACCTTC	CASSLLDLYGYTF
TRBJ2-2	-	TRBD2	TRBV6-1	TGTGCCAGCACTTTCAGCGGGAGGCGAACCGGGGAGCTGTTTTTT	CASTFSGRRTGELFF
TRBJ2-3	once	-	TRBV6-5	TGTGCCAGCAGTCCCCTCGTGGGCTCAGATACGCAGTATTTT	CASSPLVGSDTQYF
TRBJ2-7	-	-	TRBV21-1	TGTGCCAGCATACCGGGACAGGGTAGCGAGCAGTACTTC	CASIPGQGSEQYF
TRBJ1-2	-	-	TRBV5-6	TGTGCCAGCAGCTTGGGGGGCCCTGGCTACACCTTC	CASSLGGPGYTF
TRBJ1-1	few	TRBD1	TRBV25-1	TGTGCCAGCAGTGGACAGGGGGATTGGACTGAAGCTTTCTTT	CASSGQGDWTEAFF
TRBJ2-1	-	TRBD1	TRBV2	TGTGCCAGCAGTGAGGGACAGCCCTACAATGAGCAGTTCTTC	CASSEGQPYNEQFF
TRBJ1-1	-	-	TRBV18	TGTGCCAGCTCACCACCCGGCGTCACTGAAGCTTTCTTT	CASSPPGVTEAFF
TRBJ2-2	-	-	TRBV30	TGTGCCTGGAGGTACGAGACTAGTAGAAACACCGGGGAGCTGTTTTTT	CAWRYETSRNTGELFF
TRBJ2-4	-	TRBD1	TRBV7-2	TGTGCCAGCAGCCTAGGACAGGGTGGGAACATTCAGTACTTC	CASSLGQGGNIQYF
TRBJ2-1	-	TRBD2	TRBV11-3	TGTGCCAGCGGTCGGACTAGCGGGAGTTTAGATGAGCAGTTCTTC	CASGRTSGSLDEQFF
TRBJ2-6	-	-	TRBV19	TGTGCCAGTAGTAAGACCCTCGGGGGCCGATCAGGGGCTTCTTCGAACTCTGGGGCCAACGTCCTGACTTTC	CASSKTLGGRSGASSNSGANVLTF
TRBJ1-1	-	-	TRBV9	TGTGCCAGCAGCGTAGACCAGAACACTGAAGCTTTCTTT	CASSVDQNTEAFF
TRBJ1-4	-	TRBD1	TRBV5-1	TGCGCCAGCAGCTTGGCCGGGGGGACAGGGGAGGAAAAACTGTTTTTT	CASSLAGGTGEEKLFF
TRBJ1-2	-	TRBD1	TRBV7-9	TGTGCCAGCAGTGAGGGACAGGGGGCGCCCGTCGATGGCTACACCTTC	CASSEGQGAPVDGYTF
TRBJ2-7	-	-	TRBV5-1	TGCGCCAGCAGCTTGGTTCCGGGCAGTTCCTACGAGCAGTACTTC	CASSLVPGSSYEQYF
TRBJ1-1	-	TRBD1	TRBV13	TGTGCCAGCAGCCAAGGGACAGGGGGCGAAGCTTTCTTT	CASSQGTGGEAFF
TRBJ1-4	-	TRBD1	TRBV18	TGTGCCAGCTCACCATGGTCAATATTGGGACAGAACCCAACTAATGAAAAACTGTTTTTT	CASSPWSILGQNPTNEKLFF
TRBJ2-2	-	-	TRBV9	TGTGCCAGCAGCCGCTATTTGGGACAGAACACCGGGGAGCTGTTTTTT	CASSRYLGQNTGELFF
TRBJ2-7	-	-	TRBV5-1	TGCGCCAGCACCCCGGGACACCCTGGGAGCGAGCAGTACTTC	CASTPGHPGSEQYF
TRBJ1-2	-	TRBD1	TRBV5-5	TGTGCCAGCAGCCCCGGACAGGGACGTAACTATGGCTACACCTTC	CASSPGQGRNYGYTF
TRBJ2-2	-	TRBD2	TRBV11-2	TGTGCCAGCAGCTTCGCCGGGGGGTCCGGGGAGCTGTTTTTT	CASSFAGGSGELFF
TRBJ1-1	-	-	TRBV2	TGTGCCAGCAACCAGGACAGTTGGAGCACTGAAGCTTTCTTT	CASNQDSWSTEAFF
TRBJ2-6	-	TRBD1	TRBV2	TGTGCCAGCAGGGACAGGTCGTCTGGGGCCAACGTCCTGACTTTC	CASRDRSSGANVLTF
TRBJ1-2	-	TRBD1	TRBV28	TGTGCCAGCAGTCAATCGACAGGGAGTTATGGCTACACCTTC	CASSQSTGSYGYTF
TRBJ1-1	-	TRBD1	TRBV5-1	TGCGCCAGCACCCCCTCGGGACAGGGATTAGACACTGAAGCTTTCTTT	CASTPSGQGLDTEAFF
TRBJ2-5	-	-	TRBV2	TGTGCCAGCAGTGGGACCAGTTCGGAGACCCAGTACTTC	CASSGTSSETQYF
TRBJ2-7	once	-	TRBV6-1	TGTGCCAGCAGTGAATCAGGGTACGAGCAGTACTTC	CASSESGYEQYF
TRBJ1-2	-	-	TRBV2	TGTGCCAGCGGTCTTAACTTCTATGGCTACACCTTC	CASGLNFYGYTF
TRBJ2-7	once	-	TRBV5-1	TGCGCCAGCAGCTTGGAGGATATCTACGAGCAGTACTTC	CASSLEDIYEQYF
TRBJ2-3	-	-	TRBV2	TGTGCCAGCAGTGGTCCGGGCGGGAGCACAGATACGCAGTATTTT	CASSGPGGSTDTQYF
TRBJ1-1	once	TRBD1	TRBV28	TGTGCCAGCAATCAGGACAGGGCCCAAACCAACACTGAAGCTTTCTTT	CASNQDRAQTNTEAFF
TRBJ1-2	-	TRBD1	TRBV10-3	TGTGCCATAAGTAATCCCCCGCCGGACAGGGCGAGTGGCTACACCTTC	CAISNPPPDRASGYTF
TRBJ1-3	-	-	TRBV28	TGTGCCAGCAGTTCCCCCGAAGGCAGGGATGGAAACACCATATATTTT	CASSSPEGRDGNTIYF
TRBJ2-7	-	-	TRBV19	TGTGCCAGTAGTATCCCAAACAGGGCCGGCGAGCAGTACTTC	CASSIPNRAGEQYF
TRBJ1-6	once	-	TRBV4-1	TGCGCCAGCAGCCAACCGATTTCACCCCTCCACTTT	CASSQPISPLHF
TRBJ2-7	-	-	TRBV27	TGTGCCAGCAGCCCGGGATTACACTCCTACGAGCAGTACTTC	CASSPGLHSYEQYF
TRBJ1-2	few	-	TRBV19	TGTGCCAGTAGTTTCCTGCACAACACTAACTATGGCTACACCTTC	CASSFLHNTNYGYTF
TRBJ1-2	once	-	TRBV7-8	TGTGCCAGCAGCTTTTCCCGACATGGGAGCTATGGCTACACCTTC	CASSFSRHGSYGYTF
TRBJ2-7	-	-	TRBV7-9	TGTGCCAGCAGCCTACAGACAGGTCGCGAGCAGTACTTC	CASSLQTGREQYF
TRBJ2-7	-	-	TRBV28	TGTGCCAGCAGTTTAGGACCGGTGTTCGAGCAGTACTTC	CASSLGPVFEQYF